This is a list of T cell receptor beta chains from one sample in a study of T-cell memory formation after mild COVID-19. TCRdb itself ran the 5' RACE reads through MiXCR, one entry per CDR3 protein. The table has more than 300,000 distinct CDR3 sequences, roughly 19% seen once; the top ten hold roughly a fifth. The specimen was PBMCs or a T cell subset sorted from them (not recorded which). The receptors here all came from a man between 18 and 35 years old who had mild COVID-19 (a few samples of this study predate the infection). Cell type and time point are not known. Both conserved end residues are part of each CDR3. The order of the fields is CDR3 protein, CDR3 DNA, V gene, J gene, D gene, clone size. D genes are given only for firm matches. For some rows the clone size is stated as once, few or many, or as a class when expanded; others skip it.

CASRQGQGNQPQHF,TGTGCCAGCAGACAGGGGCAAGGCAATCAGCCCCAGCATTTT,TRBV28,TRBJ1-5,TRBD1,NA
CASSFDGPDTQYF,TGTGCCAGCAGCTTCGACGGGCCAGATACGCAGTATTTT,TRBV5-5,TRBJ2-3,NA,many
CSARITGHVSDTQYF,TGCAGTGCTAGAATAACCGGACACGTAAGCGATACGCAGTATTTT,TRBV20-1,TRBJ2-3,NA,NA
CASSRWTGGTYEQYF,TGTGCCAGCAGTCGTTGGACGGGGGGGACCTACGAGCAGTACTTC,TRBV7-9,TRBJ2-7,TRBD2,few
CASNSGQVNTEAFF,TGTGCCAGCAACTCGGGACAGGTGAACACTGAAGCTTTCTTT,TRBV7-2,TRBJ1-1,TRBD1,few
CASSGTGADTQYF,TGTGCCAGCAGCGGGACAGGGGCAGATACGCAGTATTTT,TRBV7-9,TRBJ2-3,TRBD1,few
CATSREGTPKHYGYTF,TGTGCCACCAGCAGAGAGGGGACACCCAAGCACTATGGCTACACCTTC,TRBV15,TRBJ1-2,NA,NA
CASSSPQTDTQYF,TGTGCCAGCAGCTCGCCCCAAACAGATACGCAGTATTTT,TRBV7-3,TRBJ2-3,NA,few
CASSQETRTGAPYGYTF,TGTGCCAGCAGCCAAGAAACCAGGACAGGTGCCCCTTATGGCTACACCTTC,TRBV4-2,TRBJ1-2,TRBD1,NA
CASSLYPENQYYGYTF,TGTGCCAGCAGTTTATACCCCGAGAATCAGTACTATGGCTACACCTTC,TRBV12-3/TRBV12-4,TRBJ1-2,NA,NA
CASSPQGSNQPQHF,TGTGCCAGCTCACCCCAGGGTAGCAATCAGCCCCAGCATTTT,TRBV18,TRBJ1-5,NA,many
CASSQGFPQGNTEAFF,TGCGCCAGCAGCCAAGGTTTCCCGCAGGGTAACACTGAAGCTTTCTTT,TRBV4-3,TRBJ1-1,NA,few
CASSRRGGDTDTQYF,TGTGCCAGCAGCCGTCGGGGGGGGGACACAGATACGCAGTATTTT,TRBV4-2,TRBJ2-3,TRBD2,few
CASSPAGGPGDTQYF,TGTGCCAGCAGTCCGGCGGGGGGGCCGGGGGATACGCAGTATTTT,TRBV12-3/TRBV12-4,TRBJ2-3,TRBD2,NA
CASSDGDASSYEQYF,TGTGCCAGCAGCGACGGGGACGCCAGCTCCTACGAGCAGTACTTC,TRBV3-1,TRBJ2-7,NA,NA
CASSLGNYEQYF,TGTGCCAGCAGCCTAGGGAACTACGAGCAGTACTTC,TRBV5-4,TRBJ2-7,NA,few
CASSSDVGTEAFF,TGTGCCAGCAGCTCGGACGTGGGGACTGAAGCTTTCTTT,TRBV12-3/TRBV12-4,TRBJ1-1,NA,few
CASSAWGGPDYNEQFF,TGTGCCAGCAGTGCGTGGGGAGGGCCAGACTACAATGAGCAGTTCTTC,TRBV6-5,TRBJ2-1,TRBD2,few
CSAKHTHSSTDTQYF,TGCAGTGCCAAGCATACCCACTCTAGCACAGATACGCAGTATTTT,TRBV20-1,TRBJ2-3,NA,few
CASRQGVKVNTEAFF,TGTGCCAGCCGCCAGGGGGTCAAGGTGAACACTGAAGCTTTCTTT,TRBV11-2,TRBJ1-1,TRBD1,NA
CASHLTPLHF,TGCGCCAGCCATCTGACACCCCTCCACTTT,TRBV23-1,TRBJ1-6,NA,many
CASSLRPREAGELFF,TGTGCCAGCAGCTTACGGCCGAGGGAGGCCGGGGAGCTGTTTTTT,TRBV7-3,TRBJ2-2,NA,few
CASSQDEDRVSTDTQYF,TGCGCCAGCAGCCAAGATGAGGACAGGGTTAGCACAGATACGCAGTATTTT,TRBV4-1,TRBJ2-3,TRBD1,NA
CASSLGRGASYNEQFF,TGTGCCAGCAGTTTAGGTCGAGGGGCCTCCTACAATGAGCAGTTCTTC,TRBV12-3/TRBV12-4,TRBJ2-1,NA,NA
CASSILGQLNTEAFF,TGTGCCAGTAGTATCTTGGGACAGCTGAACACTGAAGCTTTCTTT,TRBV19,TRBJ1-1,TRBD1,NA
CASSLSGDQYF,TGTGCCAGCAGCCTAAGCGGGGACCAGTACTTC,TRBV7-2,TRBJ2-4,TRBD2,NA
CASSGTSGQETQYF,TGTGCCAGCAGCGGGACTAGCGGTCAAGAGACCCAGTACTTC,TRBV7-2,TRBJ2-5,TRBD2,NA
CASSFSAGADNEQFF,TGTGCCAGCAGCTTCAGCGCGGGGGCCGACAATGAGCAGTTCTTC,TRBV7-2,TRBJ2-1,NA,few
CASSSTAVAGNTIYF,TGTGCCAGCAGTTCCACGGCGGTAGCCGGAAACACCATATATTTT,TRBV6-5,TRBJ1-3,NA,NA
CASSLEPGAPGGYTF,TGCGCCAGCAGCTTGGAGCCGGGGGCACCGGGTGGCTACACCTTC,TRBV5-1,TRBJ1-2,NA,few
CASSPPGNEQFF,TGCGCCAGCAGCCCCCCGGGGAATGAGCAGTTCTTC,TRBV5-1,TRBJ2-1,NA,few
CATSGQDYYGYTF,TGTGCCACCAGTGGGCAGGATTACTATGGCTACACCTTC,TRBV24-1,TRBJ1-2,NA,NA
CASSQDGESYGYTF,TGCGCCAGCAGCCAAGACGGGGAGAGCTATGGCTACACCTTC,TRBV4-3,TRBJ1-2,NA,NA
CSALGGGGHQPQHF,TGCAGTGCTCTGGGGGGAGGTGGGCATCAGCCCCAGCATTTT,TRBV20-1,TRBJ1-5,NA,NA
CASSLLQGNTQYF,TGTGCCAGCAGTTTACTCCAGGGAAATACGCAGTATTTT,TRBV28,TRBJ2-3,NA,NA
CASSETSAAGELFF,TGTGCCAGCAGCGAGACTAGCGCGGCCGGGGAGCTGTTTTTT,TRBV6-1,TRBJ2-2,TRBD2,few
CSARAGTLVGELFF,TGCAGTGCTAGAGCCGGGACCCTAGTTGGGGAGCTGTTTTTT,TRBV20-1,TRBJ2-2,NA,many
CSAGGQGWGYTF,TGCAGTGCTGGGGGACAGGGATGGGGCTACACCTTC,TRBV20-1,TRBJ1-2,TRBD1,NA
CASSASRDAKNIQYF,TGCGCCAGCAGTGCAAGCAGGGATGCCAAAAACATTCAGTACTTC,TRBV10-1,TRBJ2-4,NA,NA
CATSDRTTTDTQYF,TGTGCCACCAGCGACAGGACAACCACAGATACGCAGTATTTT,TRBV24-1,TRBJ2-3,NA,NA
CASSTPPLANYGYTF,TGTGCCAGCAGCACCCCGCCCCTCGCTAACTATGGCTACACCTTC,TRBV5-5,TRBJ1-2,NA,NA
CSARDPQGITREQYF,TGCAGTGCTAGAGATCCCCAGGGGATAACCCGCGAGCAGTACTTC,TRBV20-1,TRBJ2-7,NA,NA
CASSFLGRPNYGYTF,TGTGCCAGCAGCTTTCTGGGCCGCCCTAACTATGGCTACACCTTC,TRBV7-2,TRBJ1-2,NA,NA
CASSSPSSYEQYF,TGTGCCAGCAGCTCCCCGAGCTCCTACGAGCAGTACTTC,TRBV7-9,TRBJ2-7,NA,many
CASSVGGGAHTGELFF,TGTGCCAGCAGCGTGGGAGGAGGGGCACACACCGGGGAGCTGTTTTTT,TRBV9,TRBJ2-2,NA,NA
CASSPSPGRDRLGYEQYF,TGTGCCAGCAGCCCGAGCCCTGGCCGGGACAGGTTGGGCTACGAGCAGTACTTC,TRBV7-9,TRBJ2-7,TRBD1,few
CASSFLGAGTGELFF,TGTGCCAGCAGTTTTCTGGGGGCTGGCACCGGGGAGCTGTTTTTT,TRBV12-3/TRBV12-4,TRBJ2-2,NA,few
CASSPLGTGQNIQYF,TGTGCCAGCAGTCCTCTCGGGACAGGGCAAAACATTCAGTACTTC,TRBV28,TRBJ2-4,TRBD1,NA
CASRPPTGTDTQYF,TGCGCCAGCAGACCACCTACGGGGACAGATACGCAGTATTTT,TRBV5-1,TRBJ2-3,NA,NA